These 16 T cell receptor beta chains were all obtained from the same sample, sequenced in a study of blood T cell repertoires in COVID-19 (dated by TCRdb to 2018 to 2020). The method behind the library was the immunoSEQ multiplex PCR assay. Held by TCRdb, this immuneACCESS table contains in-frame sequences only and omits some clones. Under half of the omission traces to an unresolved V gene where checked; the cause of the rest is unknown. The sample records around 75,000 clones, around 90% of which are singletons. Approximately 2.5% of the sample lies in the top ten. The sample was peripheral blood. These receptors were collected from a human donor in a cohort sampled during active COVID-19.

The genes are TRBV6-5 and TRBJ2-5, with 12 bases lining up with TRBD2. Trimming cost V 4 bases and J 2 bases; bases outside gene matches: 5. The CDR3 loop spans 16 amino acids. Germline V lookup: CDR1 MNHEY, CDR2 SVGAGI. The DNA for the CDR3 is TGTGCCAGCAGTTCTCTAGCGGGGGGGGGACAAGAGACCCAGTACTTC. Its translation: CASSSLAGGGQETQYF.

J is TRBJ2-2 and V is TRBV5-4, with D tentatively TRBD1 (5 bases). The CDR3 totals 13 residues. Germline V gene data show CDR1 as SGHNT and CDR2 as YYREEE (reference sequence). Trimming pared 5 bases from V and 7 bases from J, leaving 12 bases between. The chain's CDR3 is CASRKTEFGELFF. CDR3 sequence (DNA): TGTGCCAGCAGGAAGACAGAGTTCGGGGAGCTGTTTTTT.

The chain recombines TRBV27 with TRBJ2-1; 10 nucleotides match TRBD2. CDR3 length equals 16 residues. Trimming removed 5 bases from V and 4 bases from J; junction bases left unmatched: 8. Looked up from germline, CDR1 is MNHEY and CDR2 is SMNVEV (reference sequence). CDR3 nucleotide sequence: TGTGCCAGCAGTAAAGTCGGACTAGCGGCATACAATGAGCAGTTCTTC. Residues: CASSKVGLAAYNEQFF.

The chain combines TRBV7-9 with TRBJ2-5; the match to TRBD2 covers 12 bases. Trimming cost V 5 bases and J 1 base; bases outside gene matches: 8. Per the germline V gene, CDR1 is SEHNR and CDR2 is FQNEAQ (reference sequence). The CDR3 is made up of 17 amino acids. The CDR3 bases are TGTGCCAGCAGCACAACACTAGCGGGGGGCCTCCAAGAGACCCAGTACTTC. As protein: CASSTTLAGGLQETQYF.

The CDR3 DNA reads as TGCGCCAGCAGCGTTACAGGGCTTGGCGAGCAGTTCTTC. It codes for CASSVTGLGEQFF. The chain recombines TRBV5-1 with TRBJ2-1; D might be TRBD1 (6 bases). V dropped 4 bases and J dropped 10 bases, with 15 bases sitting between them. CDR1 SGHRS and CDR2 YFSETQ come from the germline V gene. This CDR3 comprises 13 residues.

This clone was counted a single time. The chain combines TRBV6-4 with TRBJ2-7; tentative D call: TRBD2 (5 bases). V lost 2 bases to trimming and J lost 2 bases, with 13 bases between them. The CDR3 contains 15 residues. Germline lookup yields CDR1 MRHNA and CDR2 SNTAGT. The CDR3: CASSDSRGVAYEQYF. The DNA of the CDR3 is TGTGCCAGCAGTGACAGCCGGGGAGTGGCCTACGAGCAGTACTTC.

The chain couples TRBV11-2 to TRBJ1-4; D unresolved. V was cut by 6 bases and J by 4 bases, with 12 bases left in between. Per the germline V gene, CDR1 is SGHAT and CDR2 is FQNNGV. This CDR3 region has 14 residues. The DNA for the CDR3 is TGTGCCAGCAGTTTTTCGGGGAGTAATGAAAAACTGTTTTTT. The encoded protein is CASSFSGSNEKLFF.

The chain is built from TRBV9 and TRBJ2-3; 12 bases align to TRBD2. The CDR3 extends over 15 amino acids. J gave up 5 bases and V 3 bases, and 4 bases lay outside the gene matches. Per germline, CDR1 SGDLS and CDR2 YYNGEE. The DNA of the CDR3 is TGTGCCAGCAGCGCTAGCGGGGGGGCCGTAGATACGCAGTATTTT. Protein product: CASSASGGAVDTQYF.

This clone was detected once. J is TRBJ2-2 and V is TRBV2; weak D call: TRBD1 (5 bases). The CDR3 is made up of 14 amino acids. Per germline, CDR1 SNHLY and CDR2 FYNNEI. The ends were cut back, 5 bases at V and 0 bases at J, with 7 bases in the middle. The CDR3 spells CASSYRTNTGELFF. The CDR3 nucleotides are TGTGCCAGCAGTTACAGGACGAACACCGGGGAGCTGTTTTTT.

This sequence joins TRBV7-2 and TRBJ1-2; D gene unclear. V lost 1 base and J lost 2, with 11 bases in between. The CDR3 extends over 15 amino acids. CDR1 is SGHTA and CDR2 is FQGNSA in the germline V gene. The CDR3, as DNA: TGTGCCAGCAGCTTAGGTTCTACAGAAAACTATGGCTACACCTTC. Protein sequence: CASSLGSTENYGYTF.

The chain joins TRBV19 to TRBJ1-3; 7 positions agree with TRBD1. The CDR3 has 14 residues. V was pared by 7 bases and J by 0 bases, with 3 bases of the junction left unmatched. Germline assignment: CDR1 LNHDA and CDR2 SQIVND (reference sequence). CDR3 residues: CASTRGSSGNTIYF. CDR3 nucleotides: TGTGCCAGTACCAGGGGGAGCTCTGGAAACACCATATATTTT.

This chain joins TRBV7-2 and TRBJ2-7; 7 bases agree with TRBD1. This CDR3 has 15 amino acids. Unmatched junction bases numbered 9, after V lost 1 base and J lost 6 bases. Looked up from germline, CDR1 is SGHTA and CDR2 is FQGNSA. Here the CDR3 DNA reads TGTGCCAGCAGCTTAGGTGGCAGGGGGTATGGCGAGCAGTACTTC. It codes for CASSLGGRGYGEQYF. The full variable domain, rest sourced from reference TRBV7-2 and TRBJ2-7, is GAGVSQSPSNKVTEKGKDVELRCDPISGHTALYWYRQSLGQGLEFLIYFQGNSAPDKSGLPSDRFSAERTGGSVSTLTIQRTQQEDSAVYLCASSLGGRGYGEQYFGPGTRLTVT.

The rearrangement joins TRBV2 to TRBJ2-7; 9 bases fit TRBD1. Germline trimming cut 8 bases from V and 4 bases from J; bases unmatched to any gene: 9. In germline, CDR1 is SNHLY, CDR2 FYNNEI. CDR3 length: 14 amino acids. The CDR3 region has the DNA TGTGCCAGCGTACAGGGGGCGGTTGCATACGAGCAGTACTTC. This codes for CASVQGAVAYEQYF.

This clone appeared a single time. V gene TRBV5-1 combines with J gene TRBJ2-7; D is possibly TRBD2 (6 bases). Trimming took off 0 bases at V and 0 bases at J, with 10 bases between the two ends. The CDR3 sequence is 15 residues long. The V gene's germline CDR1 is SGHRS and CDR2 YFSETQ. CDR3 protein: CASSLAWRGSYEQYF. DNA for the CDR3: TGCGCCAGCAGCTTGGCGTGGAGGGGCTCCTACGAGCAGTACTTC.

The chain is built from TRBV12-1 and TRBJ1-2. TRBV12-1 is noted as a pseudogene. The CDR3 has 15 residues. CDR3 sequence (DNA): TGTGCCAGCAGCTTGAGGCACCGGGAGAACTATGGCTACACCTTC. It translates to CASSLRHRENYGYTF.

The chain is built from TRBV5-5 and TRBJ2-7; TRBD1 aligns across 9 bases. The J segment lost 2 bases and the V segment lost 2 bases, leaving 8 bases of the junction unmatched. Germline loops: CDR1 SGHKS, CDR2 YYEKEE (reference sequence). This CDR3 region has 16 residues. DNA of the CDR3: TGTGCCAGCAGCTTAAGGACAGGGGAGGCAGCCTACGAGCAGTACTTC. Its translation is CASSLRTGEAAYEQYF. The whole variable domain, filled in from reference TRBV5-5 and TRBJ2-7, reads DAGVTQSPTHLIKTRGQQVTLRCSPISGHKSVSWYQQVLGQGPQFIFQYYEKEERGRGNFPDRFSARQFPNYSSELNVNALLLGDSALYLCASSLRTGEAAYEQYFGPGTRLTVT.